This TCR beta chain is from a study of blood T cell repertoires in COVID-19. Whole-study context: COVID-19 samples, acute and convalescent, were from the United States, Italy and Spain. The cDNA or gDNA used as material had been derived from T cells, B-cell-depleted T cells, or PBMCs.

Sequencing used immunoSEQ multiplex PCR; TCRdb keeps in-frame clones, though not all of them. The sample contains roughly 84,000 clones, roughly 76% of which appear only once. Germline CDR1 SNHLY, CDR2 FYNNEI. Trimming shortened V by 9 bases and J by 5 bases, and 19 bases separated the two germline ends. CDR3 length equals 14 residues. The sequence derives from a woman between 50 and 59 years old with acute or convalescent COVID-19. The specimen was peripheral blood. This rearrangement joins TRBV2 to TRBJ1-1; D gene unclear. The CDR3: CARTKDTMWTEAFF. CDR3 bases: TGTGCCAGGACTAAAGACACTATGTGGACTGAAGCTTTCTTT.